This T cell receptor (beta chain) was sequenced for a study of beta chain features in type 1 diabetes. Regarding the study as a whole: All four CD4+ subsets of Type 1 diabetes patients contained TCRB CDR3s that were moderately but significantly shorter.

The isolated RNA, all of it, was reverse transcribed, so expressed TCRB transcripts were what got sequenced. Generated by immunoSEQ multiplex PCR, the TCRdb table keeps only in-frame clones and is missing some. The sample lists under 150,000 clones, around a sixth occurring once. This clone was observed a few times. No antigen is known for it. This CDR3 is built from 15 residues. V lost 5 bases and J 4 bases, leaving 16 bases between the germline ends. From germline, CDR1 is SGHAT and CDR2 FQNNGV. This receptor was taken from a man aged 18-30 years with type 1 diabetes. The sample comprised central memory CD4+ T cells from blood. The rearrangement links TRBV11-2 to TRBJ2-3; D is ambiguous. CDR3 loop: CASSPFAGVADTQYF. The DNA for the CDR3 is TGTGCCAGCAGCCCTTTCGCTGGAGTGGCAGATACGCAGTATTTT.